Following are 17 T cell receptor beta chains from one sample sequenced in a study of breast tumors, draining lymph nodes, adjacent tissues. TCRdb processed the multiplex PCR reads anew with MiXCR; each CDR3 protein has one entry. Of some 53,000 distinct CDR3 sequences listed, 35% to 50% are singletons. Sample: breast tumor tissue. The receptors come from a female donor with breast cancer. Some clones in this sample may be carry-over from other donors' samples.

This clonotype has a count of ten or more. This sequence joins TRBV20-1 and TRBJ2-3; D uncertain. CDR3 size: 16 residues. The ends were cut back, 0 bases at V and 6 bases at J, with 19 bases in the middle. Germline V gene sequence: CDR1 DFQATT, CDR2 SNEGSKA (reference sequence). The CDR3 DNA is TGCAGTGCTAGAGATCAGAGAACAGTGATGTTTGATACGCAGTATTTT. It is translated as CSARDQRTVMFDTQYF.

The chain couples TRBV5-1 to TRBJ2-1; 12 nucleotides line up with TRBD2. Per the germline V gene, CDR1 is SGHRS and CDR2 is YFSETQ. V trimming: 2 bases; J trimming: 6 bases; junction bases outside the gene matches: 9. This CDR3 comprises 17 residues. In nucleotides, the CDR3 is TGCGCCAGCAGCTTTTCGATCGCTAGCGGGAGGGCCAATGAGCAGTTCTTC. Its translation is CASSFSIASGRANEQFF.

A remark on this clonotype: The final CDR3 position lacks the conserved phenylalanine or tryptophan, pointing to a likely read error. The chain carries TRBV7-2 and TRBJ2-7, with D tentatively TRBD2 (6 bases). This CDR3 contains 16 residues. CDR1 and CDR2 from the germline V gene are SGHTA and FQGNSA. CDR3 residues: CARSLARRGLAYEQYL. Written as DNA, the CDR3 is TGTGCCCGCAGCTTAGCGAGGAGGGGTCTAGCCTACGAGCAGTACCTC.

About this clonotype: A read error may account for a junction end that differs from germline. V is TRBV7-9 and J is TRBJ2-3; TRBD2 aligns across 11 bases. This CDR3 contains 15 residues. Germline V gene data show CDR1 as SEHNR and CDR2 as FQNEAQ (reference sequence). The CDR3 here is CTSGVTSGTTDTQYF. CDR3 DNA sequence: TGTACCAGCGGCGTGACTAGCGGGACGACAGATACGCAGTATTTT.

This clonotype was observed at least ten times. The V and J genes are TRBV9 and TRBJ2-1; 10 bases are a match to TRBD2. J lost 7 bases, V lost 3 bases, and 7 bases had no gene match. This CDR3 is 15 amino acids long. The germline V gene has CDR1 SGDLS and CDR2 YYNGEE. This CDR3 is CASSALAGVGNEQFF. CDR3 DNA: TGTGCCAGCAGCGCCCTAGCGGGAGTGGGTAATGAGCAGTTCTTC.

Concerning this clonotype itself: The junction departs from the called germline gene at one end, perhaps through a read error. V gene TRBV7-6 combines with J gene TRBJ2-3, with D perhaps TRBD2 (5 bases). The CDR3 spans 17 residues. Germline V gene data show CDR1 as SGHVS and CDR2 as FNYEAQ. The DNA for the CDR3 is TGTGCCAGCAGCTTAGAATCGGTTGACTACCGCACAGATCCGCAGTATTTT. Its protein is CASSLESVDYRTDPQYF.

This clonotype has at least ten counts. The chain couples TRBV5-1 to TRBJ2-1; the D is unclear. The CDR3 covers 14 residues. The ends were cut back, 2 bases at V and 0 bases at J, with 6 bases in the middle. The germline gives CDR1 SGHRS, CDR2 YFSETQ. For the CDR3, the DNA is TGCGCCAGCAGCTTATCTAGCTCCTACAATGAGCAGTTCTTC. Amino acids: CASSLSSSYNEQFF.

This clonotype was recorded many times. V gene TRBV9 combines with J gene TRBJ2-5; TRBD1 aligns across 11 bases. The junction had 21 bases not matched to a gene; V was cut back by 4 bases and J by 4 bases. Germline CDR1 and CDR2: SGDLS and YYNGEE. The CDR3 has 20 residues. CDR3 sequence reads: CASSPRTGGGLAFGAETQYF. CDR3 nucleotides: TGTGCCAGCAGCCCTCGGACAGGGGGCGGACTAGCGTTCGGGGCAGAGACCCAGTACTTC.

This chain links TRBV20-1 with TRBJ2-3, with D maybe TRBD2 (5 bases). Deletions cut 0 bases from V and 4 bases from J, with 14 bases between. Germline V gene data show CDR1 as DFQATT and CDR2 as SNEGSKA (reference sequence). CDR3 size: 15 residues. Here the CDR3 reads CSARDARGSADTQYF. In DNA, the CDR3 is TGCAGTGCTAGAGATGCTAGAGGGTCCGCAGATACGCAGTATTTT.

The table lists this clonotype with many counts. The J gene is TRBJ2-7, the V gene TRBV28, with 7 bases lining up with TRBD1. Germline assignment: CDR1 MDHEN and CDR2 SYDVKM. Losses at the gene ends were 7 bases for V and 6 bases for J; bases not matched to a gene: 9. The CDR3 runs to 13 residues. The CDR3 DNA reads as TGTGCCAGCATCCCGACGACAGGGACCGAGCAGTACTTC. It yields the protein CASIPTTGTEQYF.

This clonotype showed up many times. The chain joins TRBV19 to TRBJ1-4; 7 bases match TRBD1. The junction had 9 bases not matched to a gene; V was cut back by 9 bases and J by 8 bases. Germline-derived CDR1 and CDR2 are LNHDA and SQIVND (reference sequence). This CDR3 is 13 amino acids long. The CDR3 region has the DNA TGTGCCAGCCGAGGGGGCGTTGGGGAAAAACTGTTTTTT. Translation gives CASRGGVGEKLFF.

This clonotype was seen repeatedly, ten times or more. V and J are TRBV27 and TRBJ2-3, with 7 bases lining up with TRBD2. The germline V gene has CDR1 MNHEY and CDR2 SMNVEV (reference sequence). V shed 5 bases, J shed 4 bases, and the junction held 12 bases outside the gene matches. The CDR3 covers 16 residues. CDR3 in DNA: TGTGCCAGCAGTCCGTTGTACGGACTAGTTCCAGATACGCAGTATTTT. As protein: CASSPLYGLVPDTQYF.

In its sample, this clonotype was seen many times. The rearrangement links TRBV29-1 to TRBJ1-1; D is possibly TRBD1 (6 bases). Germline V lookup: CDR1 SQVTM, CDR2 ANQGSEA. V shed 7 bases and J shed 0 bases, with 18 bases lying between them. The CDR3 has 15 amino acids. The CDR3 sequence: CSAHRQARVNTEAFF. CDR3 sequence (DNA): TGCAGCGCCCACAGACAGGCTCGGGTGAACACTGAAGCTTTCTTT.

The V gene is TRBV9, the J gene TRBJ2-3; D may be TRBD1 (6 bases). CDR3 length equals 14 residues. V lost 4 bases, J lost 8 bases, and 17 bases lay in between. CDR1 is SGDLS and CDR2 is YYNGEE in the germline V gene. CDR3 protein: CASSPLTGRSTQYF. The CDR3 DNA sequence: TGTGCCAGCAGCCCACTCACAGGGCGAAGTACGCAGTATTTT.

This clonotype has at least ten counts. A much larger clone lies a single base off, so this may be a read error. The chain is built from TRBV7-8 and TRBJ2-3; 7 bases match TRBD2. CDR1 and CDR2 from the germline V gene are SGHVS and FQNEAQ. J gave up 8 bases and V 5 bases, and 19 bases lay outside the gene matches. The CDR3 consists of 17 residues. The CDR3 reads CASSLTGLAVRGGTQYF. CDR3 coding DNA: TGTGCCAGCAGCCTTACGGGTCTAGCGGTGCGGGGAGGTACGCAGTATTTT. The full variable domain, in which reference TRBV7-8 and TRBJ2-3 provide the parts outside the CDR3, is GAGVSQSPRYKVAKRGQDVALRCDPISGHVSLFWYQQALGQGPEFLTYFQNEAQLDKSGLPSDRFFAERPEGSVSTLKIQRTQQEDSAVYLCASSLTGLAVRGGTQYFGPGTRLTVL.

This clonotype was seen more than once but under ten times. The rearrangement links TRBV20-1 to TRBJ1-6; possibly TRBD1 for D (6 bases). V dropped 3 bases and J dropped 5 bases, with 8 bases sitting between them. This CDR3 spans 13 amino acids. Germline V lookup: CDR1 DFQATT, CDR2 SNEGSKA (reference sequence). Written as DNA, the CDR3 is TGCAGTGCTAGGGGGGCGCATAATTCACCCCTCCACTTT. It encodes CSARGAHNSPLHF.

On this clonotype: The CDR3 does not end in the conserved phenylalanine or tryptophan, so this is likely a read error. The DNA is omitted, as the CDR3 cannot be located on it reliably, and the CDR3 follows TCRdb's listing. This chain connects TRBV11-2 to TRBJ2-5; the D call of TRBD1 is as the table states it, not checked on the DNA. CDR1 and CDR2 from the germline V gene are SGHAT and FQNNGV. The CDR3 is 12 amino acids in total, end residues counted. The CDR3 loop reads CASSQTGTGNSV.